Listed below are T cell receptor beta chains from one sample, sequenced in a study of blood T cell repertoires in COVID-19. Clones were sequenced by immunoSEQ multiplex PCR, and TCRdb holds only the in-frame ones, with some missing. The data contain approximately 200,000 clones, around 86% of them singletons. Material: PBMCs or T cells enriched from blood (not recorded which). The receptors stem from a woman younger than 45 who had recovered from COVID-19. Each CDR3 is given with its conserved first and last residue. A D gene is named only where the DNA matches it firmly. Only some rows state a clone size, as once, few, many or a class for expanded clones.

J gene | clone size | D gene | V gene | CDR3 DNA | CDR3 protein
TRBJ2-2 | . | . | TRBV18 | TGTGCCAGCTCACCACTACGGTCCGGGGAGCTGTTTTTT | CASSPLRSGELFF
TRBJ1-1 | . | . | TRBV4-1 | TGCGCCAGCAGCCGAGAGACCCGGGACACTGAAGCTTTCTTT | CASSRETRDTEAFF
TRBJ2-1 | . | . | TRBV18 | TGTGCCAGCTCACCACCCACTAGAATGTACAATGAGCAGTTCTTC | CASSPPTRMYNEQFF
TRBJ1-6 | . | TRBD1 | TRBV28 | TGTGCCAGCACCCTGACAGGGACACGTTCACCCCTCCACTTT | CASTLTGTRSPLHF
TRBJ2-7 | . | . | TRBV6-1 | TGTGCCAGCAGTGATCCAGCGGGCCCCGATACCTACGAGCAGTACTTC | CASSDPAGPDTYEQYF
TRBJ1-5 | . | . | TRBV6-5 | TGTGCCAGCAGTTACAGGGAGGGGGTTAATCAGCCCCAGCATTTT | CASSYREGVNQPQHF
TRBJ1-2 | . | . | TRBV28 | TGTGCCAGCAGCAGCCTAGGGCCGGGGGACTATGGCTACACCTTC | CASSSLGPGDYGYTF
TRBJ2-1 | . | . | TRBV7-8 | TGTGCCAGCGTTCCGGAGAAGGCCTACAATGAGCAGTTCTTC | CASVPEKAYNEQFF
TRBJ1-4 | . | . | TRBV6-1 | TGTGCCAGCAGTGACTGGAGCAGGGTCCTGAAGGGAGAAAAACTGTTTTTT | CASSDWSRVLKGEKLFF
TRBJ1-2 | . | . | TRBV5-1 | TGCGCCAGCAGCTTAGAGGGAGGAACCTATGGCTACACCTTC | CASSLEGGTYGYTF
TRBJ1-6 | . | TRBD1 | TRBV7-8 | TGTGCCAGCAGCTTTTCAGGGGGCGGATCACCCCTCCACTTT | CASSFSGGGSPLHF
TRBJ2-1 | . | TRBD2 | TRBV6-4 | TGTGCCAGCAGTTTACTAGCGGGAGTCTACAATGAGCAGTTCTTC | CASSLLAGVYNEQFF
TRBJ2-1 | . | . | TRBV28 | TGTGCCAGCAGTTCGACAGGCTCAGAGCAGTTCTTC | CASSSTGSEQFF
TRBJ2-7 | . | . | TRBV7-9 | TGTGCCAGCAGCTTAGGTGTCAGCGGTATCGAGCAGTACTTC | CASSLGVSGIEQYF
TRBJ1-2 | . | . | TRBV5-6 | TGTGCCAGCAGCTTCCCAGGGATTGAACCCGATGGCTACACCTTC | CASSFPGIEPDGYTF
TRBJ2-1 | . | TRBD1 | TRBV29-1 | TGCAGCGTCCGGACAGGGAGGCTAGACCTGGATACTTTATACAATGAGCAGTTCTTC | CSVRTGRLDLDTLYNEQFF
TRBJ2-2 | . | . | TRBV10-3 | TGTGCCATGACAGGGAACACCGGGGAGCTGTTTTTT | CAMTGNTGELFF
TRBJ2-7 | . | TRBD1 | TRBV7-2 | TGTGCCAGCAGCGTTGACAGGGTCGGAACCTACGAGCAGTACTTC | CASSVDRVGTYEQYF
TRBJ2-7 | . | TRBD2 | TRBV7-8 | TGTGCCAGCAGCTCCGAGCGGGAGCCCTCCTATCGCCCCTTCTACGAGCAGTACTTC | CASSSEREPSYRPFYEQYF
TRBJ1-3 | . | . | TRBV21-1 | TGTGCCAGCAGCAAAAGGACAGAGTACTCTGGAAACACCATATATTTT | CASSKRTEYSGNTIYF
TRBJ1-3 | . | TRBD1 | TRBV30 | TGTGCCTGGAATACAGGGGTAGGAAACACCATATATTTT | CAWNTGVGNTIYF
TRBJ1-1 | . | . | TRBV28 | TGTGCCAGCACTCCAGCCCTAGTTAGCACTGAAGCTTTCTTT | CASTPALVSTEAFF
TRBJ2-3 | . | TRBD2 | TRBV2 | TGTGCCAGCGGAGACAGCGGGAGGGCAGATACGCAGTATTTT | CASGDSGRADTQYF
TRBJ1-4 | . | TRBD1 | TRBV5-4 | TGTGCCAGCAGCCCTCCCGTACGAGGGGGCGAAGGGGAAAAACTGTTTTTT | CASSPPVRGGEGEKLFF
TRBJ2-7 | . | TRBD2 | TRBV27 | TGTGCCAGCGGCCCACTAGCGGGGGGCGCCTACGAGCAGTACTTC | CASGPLAGGAYEQYF
TRBJ2-1 | . | TRBD2 | TRBV9 | TGTGCCAGCAGCGCCGCTAGTGGGGGGGTACCTGAGCAGTTCTTC | CASSAASGGVPEQFF
TRBJ1-3 | . | TRBD1 | TRBV20-1 | TGCAGTGCTAGTGCCAGGGGGCTAGGAAACACCATATATTTT | CSASARGLGNTIYF
TRBJ2-3 | . | TRBD2 | TRBV3-1/TRBV3-2 | TGTGCCAGCAGCCAAGGGACTAGCGGAGATACGCAGTATTTT | CASSQGTSGDTQYF
TRBJ1-2 | . | . | TRBV19 | TGTGCCAGTAGTATAACGGGGGATGCCTATGGCTACACCTTC | CASSITGDAYGYTF
TRBJ1-1 | once | . | TRBV6-6 | TGTGCCAGCAGTCAAAGAACGAGGGATCCAGCTTTCTTT | CASSQRTRDPAFF
TRBJ2-7 | . | TRBD1 | TRBV6-1 | TGTGCCAGCAGTGACGGGACAGCTCCCTACGAGCAGTACTTC | CASSDGTAPYEQYF
TRBJ1-4 | . | . | TRBV10-3 | TGTGCCATCAGTGAAGGGGCCAGGGATGAAAAACTGTTTTTT | CAISEGARDEKLFF
TRBJ1-3 | few | . | TRBV6-1 | TGTGCCAGCAGTGAGAGGGCAGTCTCTGGAAACACCATATATTTT | CASSERAVSGNTIYF
TRBJ2-1 | . | . | TRBV10-3 | TGTGCCATCAGTGAAGGTCTTCAGACAAATGAGCAGTTCTTC | CAISEGLQTNEQFF
TRBJ2-5 | . | TRBD1 | TRBV18 | TGTGCCAGCACCGGGACAGTTGGGGAGACCCAGTACTTC | CASTGTVGETQYF